This T cell receptor (beta chain) was recovered during a study of T-cell memory formation after mild COVID-19. Study-wide findings and caveats: CD4/CD8 balance held among clones contracting day 15 to 85, and later expanders leaned CD4+.

V shed 6 bases, J shed 8 bases, and the junction held 6 bases outside the gene matches. The CDR3 contains 12 residues. TCRdb redid the calling of the 5' RACE reads with MiXCR, one entry per CDR3 protein. The sample shows 400,000 to 500,000 distinct CDR3 sequences, about 19% of them seen only once. This clonotype was observed a handful of times. Its antigen remains unknown. This clonotype originated in an adult woman who had mild COVID-19 (a few samples of this study predate the infection). Cell type and time point are not known. Sequencing used PBMCs or a T cell subset sorted from them (not recorded which). This chain uses TRBV12-3 or TRBV12-4 with TRBJ1-1; 7 positions agree with TRBD1. The CDR3 here is CASRPWTGEAFF. The CDR3, as DNA: TGTGCCAGCAGACCCTGGACAGGCGAAGCTTTCTTT.